What follows describes a single T cell receptor beta chain. This clonotype is medium-sized (0.01 to 0.1%) in terms of sample share. Its antigen is currently not known. Per-base quality was not reported, and no clone a single base away is much larger than it. This sample is drawn from a study of early T cells in non-severe SARS-CoV-2 infection (dated by TCRdb to the early 2020s). At the level of the whole study: Because TCR sequencing relied on bulk RNA taken from unsorted whole blood, pairing of alpha and beta chains was not possible.

Spanning cysteine to phenylalanine, the CDR3 consists of 14 amino acids. The retained sequence is limited to the CDR3, 42 bases, with the frame set at the first base. V drops 10 bases and J drops 0 bases, leaving 16 bases in between. In the germline V gene, CDR1 corresponds to MGHDK and CDR2 to SYGVNS. Set within a cohort of healthcare workers in London, UK, this nested case-control study involved weekly PCR testing of nasopharyngeal swabs along with blood sampling. Healthcare workers were recruited during the week of the UK lockdown, between 23 and 31 March 2020, and followed weekly for up to roughly 15 weeks. Libraries were prepared through 5' RACE. Sequencing relied on a NextSeq 500. The TCR library protocol attached unique molecular identifiers to individual cDNA molecules to correct for sequencing error and PCR bias. Both TCR alpha and beta chains were sequenced, and tight co-correlation was observed between alpha and beta sequence abundances in each sample. For the original study's pipeline: Decombinator V4 was used to annotate TCR sequences for V gene, J gene and CDR3. Expanded TCRs were defined as changing significantly between any two time points under a Poisson model with p below 0.0001. TCR abundances were normalised to the total number of TCRs sequenced in each sample and reported as counts per million. TRAV1-2 paired with TRAJ12, TRAJ20 or TRAJ33 defined MAIT TCRs, while TRAV10 paired with TRAJ18 defined iNKT TCRs. A search of VDJdb, accessed on 1 November 2021, was run for TCRs annotated to CMV, EBV and SARS-CoV-2, with TCRs annotated for multiple antigens excluded. TCRdb trimmed public reads at Q25 via fastp, called clones via MiXCR and kept in-frame beta chains. Records with the same CDR3 protein are collapsed into one entry carrying the most frequent genes and DNA. The V and J calls here are based on TCRdb, not the publication. The sample table lists about 48,000 distinct CDR3 sequences, about 9.8% of them with a count of one. 7.5% to 9% of the sample goes to the ten largest clones.

General conclusions and limits of the study: Matching against VDJdb was skewed toward anti-spike CD8 responses, likely underestimated virus-specific expansions, and missed private and CD4 specificities.

What was sequenced was whole blood. This clonotype was obtained from an adult who was a healthcare worker with PCR-confirmed SARS-CoV-2 infection or an uninfected control (not recorded which). The sequence joins TRBV25-1 to TRBJ2-7; the D call is possibly TRBD1 or TRBD2, each sharing 5 bases. The CDR3: CATESGDLSYEQYF. The DNA is as follows: TGTGCCACCGAATCCGGGGACCTCTCCTACGAGCAGTACTTC.